One sample yielded the 2 T cell receptor beta chains listed below, sequenced in a study of beta chain features in type 1 diabetes. Study results and limitations: A moderate, significant TCRB CDR3 shortening appeared in type 1 diabetes across four CD4+ subsets.

All of the isolated RNA was reverse transcribed, so expressed TCRB transcripts were sequenced. Sequenced by immunoSEQ multiplex PCR; TCRdb stores in-frame clones only, minus some. The sample carries hundreds of thousands of clones, more than 13% recorded once. For these receptors, no antigen is known. Sequencing input: naive CD4+ T cells from blood. These receptors originate from a young man with type 1 diabetes.

This clone was recorded a few times. The chain employs TRBV29-1 and TRBJ1-4, with D tentatively TRBD1 (5 bases). Germline V CDR1 and CDR2: SQVTM, ANQGSEA. This CDR3 region has 13 residues. V was clipped by 6 bases and J by 7 bases, with 15 bases between them. CDR3 DNA sequence: TGCAGCGTGGCTATGGGGGTTGGTGAAAAACTGTTTTTT. Amino acids: CSVAMGVGEKLFF.

This clone was counted a few times. The CDR3 loop is CASSSSGTVPWGYTF. The CDR3 DNA follows: TGTGCCAGCAGTTCAAGCGGGACCGTTCCGTGGGGCTACACCTTC. The rearrangement links TRBV6-5 to TRBJ1-2, with D perhaps TRBD1 (5 bases). Trimming stripped 4 bases from V and 8 bases from J, with 20 bases between. This CDR3 has 15 residues. Germline values: CDR1 MNHEY, CDR2 SVGAGI.